The 21 T cell receptor beta chains below come from one sample, sequenced in a study of neurological immune-mediated disorders. TCRdb ran MiXCR on the 5' RACE reads and lists one entry per CDR3 protein. The table shows around 37,000 distinct CDR3 sequences, with 13% to 15% occurring only once. The sequenced sample consisted of PBMCs. These receptors came from a woman between 45 and 65 years old with HTLV-1-associated myelopathy (HAM/TSP).

This clonotype was picked up many times. The chain joins TRBV11-2 to TRBJ1-1; TRBD1 matches at 7 bases. Losses at the gene ends were 7 bases for V and 3 bases for J; bases not matched to a gene: 5. The germline V gene encodes CDR1 SGHAT and CDR2 FQNNGV. The CDR3 totals 13 residues. The CDR3 bases are TGTGCCAGCACTTACACAGGGGACACTGAAGCTTTCTTT. Its translation is CASTYTGDTEAFF.

This clonotype has a count of ten or more. The V gene is TRBV5-1, the J gene TRBJ2-3; 7 bases match TRBD1. The CDR3 is made up of 13 amino acids. Germline values: CDR1 SGHRS, CDR2 YFSETQ. V was clipped by 4 bases and J by 6 bases; unmatched bases: 5. The CDR3 nucleotides read TGCGCCAGCAGCGAGACAGGGACCGATACGCAGTATTTT. Translating it yields CASSETGTDTQYF.

This clonotype was picked up many times. This chain links TRBV10-3 with TRBJ2-3, with unresolved D. Germline V gives CDR1 ENHRY, CDR2 SYGVKD. This CDR3 has 12 amino acids. Trimming removed 0 bases at V and 9 bases at J, with 7 bases between. CDR3: CAISESTRTQYF. CDR3 DNA: TGTGCCATCAGTGAGTCGACTCGGACGCAGTATTTT.

This clonotype has at least ten counts. J is TRBJ2-1 and V is TRBV5-1; TRBD2 aligns across 15 bases. The CDR3 has 16 residues. In germline, CDR1 is SGHRS, CDR2 YFSETQ. Losses at the gene ends were 4 bases for V and 9 bases for J; bases not matched to a gene: 8. The CDR3 DNA follows: TGCGCCAGCAGCCCGGAGGGGACTAGCGGGGGGATTGAGCAGTTCTTC. As protein: CASSPEGTSGGIEQFF.

This clonotype was detected ten times or more. The V gene is TRBV2, the J gene TRBJ1-5, with TRBD1 matching over 10 bases. V was clipped by 5 bases and J by 6 bases; unmatched bases: 7. The CDR3 totals 15 residues. Germline V CDR1 and CDR2: SNHLY, FYNNEI. This CDR3 reads CASSRDRGPSQPQHF. CDR3 nucleotide sequence: TGTGCCAGCAGTCGAGACAGGGGGCCGAGTCAGCCCCAGCATTTT.

This clonotype was found many times. The gene calls are TRBV7-2 and TRBJ2-7; D perhaps matches TRBD2 (6 bases). The CDR3 length is 14 residues. Germline values: CDR1 SGHTA, CDR2 FQGNSA. V lost 4 bases and J lost 3, with 13 bases in between. The CDR3 DNA follows: TGTGCCAGCAGCTCGTCGACTAGAAACTACGAGCAGTACTTC. It is translated as CASSSSTRNYEQYF.

At least ten counts were recorded for this clonotype. As DNA, the CDR3 is TGCAGTGCTAACGGGAGGGGAGCAACTAATGAAAAACTGTTTTTT. Its protein product is CSANGRGATNEKLFF. This chain joins TRBV20-1 and TRBJ1-4, with D perhaps matching TRBD1 (5 bases). CDR3 length: 15 amino acids. Germline assignment: CDR1 DFQATT and CDR2 SNEGSKA (reference sequence). V was shortened by 4 bases and J by 0 bases, with 12 bases between the two germline ends.

The sample holds many counts of this clonotype. The rearrangement links TRBV5-6 to TRBJ1-2; TRBD1 agrees at 7 bases. Germline V gives CDR1 SGHDT, CDR2 YYEEEE. The CDR3 is 14 residues long. The junction had 7 bases not matched to a gene; V was cut back by 4 bases and J by 4 bases. The CDR3 reads CASSPTGYPYGYTF. The CDR3 DNA reads as TGTGCCAGCAGCCCGACAGGGTACCCCTATGGCTACACCTTC.

Many counts were recorded for this clonotype. The CDR3 sequence is CASSFDSQQETQYF. The CDR3 region has the DNA TGCGCCAGCAGCTTCGACAGTCAGCAAGAGACCCAGTACTTC. The chain couples TRBV5-1 to TRBJ2-5; maybe TRBD1 (5 bases). This CDR3 region has 14 residues. V lost 2 bases to trimming and J lost 2 bases, with 10 bases between them. Germline V CDR1 and CDR2: SGHRS, YFSETQ.

This clonotype was recorded at least ten times. This chain joins TRBV5-6 and TRBJ2-3; TRBD2 matches 10 bases. The V segment lost 1 base and the J segment 3 bases; nucleotides outside the gene matches: 2. The CDR3 has 15 residues. Germline V CDR1 and CDR2: SGHDT, YYEEEE. Here the CDR3 DNA reads TGTGCCAGCAGCTTGAGCGGGGGGGCAACAGATACGCAGTATTTT. Protein sequence: CASSLSGGATDTQYF.

This clonotype appeared many times. The chain employs TRBV5-1 and TRBJ1-2, with a weak D call TRBD1 (5 bases). The ends were cut back, 5 bases at V and 8 bases at J, with 13 bases in the middle. The CDR3 spans 12 residues. From germline, CDR1 is SGHRS and CDR2 YFSETQ. The CDR3 DNA sequence: TGCGCCAGCAGACCCCGGGACCAAGGCTACACCTTC. Translated, it gives CASRPRDQGYTF.

In its sample, this clonotype was seen many times. The chain employs TRBV10-3 and TRBJ2-1; 13 bases are a match to TRBD2. V lost 2 bases, J lost 9 bases, and 7 bases stayed unmatched. The CDR3 runs to 16 residues. Germline CDR1 ENHRY, CDR2 SYGVKD. The CDR3 loop is CAISEQTSGGAGEQFF. As DNA, the CDR3 is TGTGCCATCAGTGAGCAAACTAGCGGGGGGGCCGGTGAGCAGTTCTTC.

At least ten counts were recorded for this clonotype. The chain is built from TRBV7-8 and TRBJ2-2, with D tentatively TRBD1 (5 bases). CDR3 length: 15 amino acids. CDR1 SGHVS and CDR2 FQNEAQ come from the germline V gene. V lost 1 base to trimming and J lost 6 bases, with 12 bases between them. The CDR3 region has the DNA TGTGCCAGCAGCTTAGATAAGGCCAGGGCCGGGGAGCTGTTTTTT. Protein: CASSLDKARAGELFF.

This clonotype was seen only a few times. The chain carries TRBV20-1 and TRBJ2-2; the D gene could be TRBD1 or TRBD2 (5 bases each). The CDR3 runs to 14 residues. Germline loops: CDR1 DFQATT, CDR2 SNEGSKA (reference sequence). Trimming stripped 6 bases from V and 2 bases from J, with 13 bases between. In nucleotides, the CDR3 is TGCAGTGCCAGGGACCTATATAACACCGGGGAGCTGTTTTTT. Its translation is CSARDLYNTGELFF.

This clonotype has ten or more counts. The gene calls are TRBV12-3 or TRBV12-4 and TRBJ2-2; the D is unclear. The CDR3 runs 13 residues. V dropped 4 bases and J dropped 7 bases, with 10 bases sitting between them. CDR3 residues: CASSSGPVGELFF. The CDR3 DNA reads TGTGCCAGCAGTTCCGGACCAGTCGGGGAGCTGTTTTTT.

V is TRBV7-2 and J is TRBJ2-3, with D possibly matching TRBD2 (5 bases). This CDR3 has 15 amino acids. V lost 5 bases and J 11 bases, leaving 23 bases between the germline ends. CDR1 and CDR2 (germline): SGHTA, FQGNSA. CDR3 in DNA: TGTGCCAGCAGCCCGATTGGTAGGGAATATCGGGGGCAGTATTTT. This gives the protein CASSPIGREYRGQYF.

This clonotype occurred many times. The rearrangement links TRBV4-3 to TRBJ1-1, with D possibly matching TRBD1 (6 bases). Germline V gene sequence: CDR1 LGHNA, CDR2 YSLEER. V was cut by 4 bases and J by 2 bases, with 14 bases left in between. The CDR3 runs 15 residues. CDR3 sequence: CASSPLRTANTEAFF. The CDR3 DNA is TGCGCCAGCAGCCCCCTTCGGACAGCTAACACTGAAGCTTTCTTT.

This clonotype was seen ten or more times. The chain recombines TRBV27 with TRBJ2-7, with D unresolved. V was cut by 0 bases and J by 0 bases, with 12 bases left in between. The CDR3 loop spans 16 amino acids. Germline CDR1 is MNHEY and CDR2 is SMNVEV (reference sequence). The CDR3 region is CASSLSAVGSSYEQYV. The CDR3 DNA follows: TGTGCCAGCAGTTTATCGGCGGTCGGAAGCTCCTACGAGCAGTACGTC.

The sample holds many counts of this clonotype. CDR3 in DNA: TGTGCCAGCAGAGCCGGGACTGGGCTTATGAACACTGAAGCTTTCTTT. It is translated as CASRAGTGLMNTEAFF. The chain recombines TRBV12-3 or TRBV12-4 with TRBJ1-1; possibly TRBD1 for D (5 bases). This CDR3 comprises 16 residues. The germline V and J ends were trimmed by 6 bases and 0 bases, with 17 bases remaining between them.

This clonotype was seen ten or more times. The CDR3 is CASTLGVAGYNEQFF. The CDR3 nucleotides are TGTGCCAGCACCTTGGGAGTAGCGGGCTACAATGAGCAGTTCTTC. The chain joins TRBV7-2 to TRBJ2-1; TRBD2 matches at 7 bases. With 7 bases clipped from V and 3 bases from J, the junction kept 9 bases outside the gene matches. This CDR3 is built from 15 residues. Germline V gene sequence: CDR1 SGHTA, CDR2 FQGNSA. Using reference TRBV7-2 and TRBJ2-1 for the parts outside the CDR3, the full variable domain is GAGVSQSPSNKVTEKGKDVELRCDPISGHTALYWYRQSLGQGLEFLIYFQGNSAPDKSGLPSDRFSAERTGGSVSTLTIQRTQQEDSAVYLCASTLGVAGYNEQFFGPGTRLTVL.

This clonotype showed up many times. The genes are TRBV7-2 and TRBJ2-1; D unclear. The CDR3 has 15 amino acids. Germline CDR1 is SGHTA and CDR2 is FQGNSA. Trimming removed 1 base at V and 8 bases at J, with 15 bases between. The CDR3 nucleotides read TGTGCCAGCAGCTTAGAAGTTGTTTTGGGGTATGAGCAGTTCTTC. It is translated as CASSLEVVLGYEQFF.